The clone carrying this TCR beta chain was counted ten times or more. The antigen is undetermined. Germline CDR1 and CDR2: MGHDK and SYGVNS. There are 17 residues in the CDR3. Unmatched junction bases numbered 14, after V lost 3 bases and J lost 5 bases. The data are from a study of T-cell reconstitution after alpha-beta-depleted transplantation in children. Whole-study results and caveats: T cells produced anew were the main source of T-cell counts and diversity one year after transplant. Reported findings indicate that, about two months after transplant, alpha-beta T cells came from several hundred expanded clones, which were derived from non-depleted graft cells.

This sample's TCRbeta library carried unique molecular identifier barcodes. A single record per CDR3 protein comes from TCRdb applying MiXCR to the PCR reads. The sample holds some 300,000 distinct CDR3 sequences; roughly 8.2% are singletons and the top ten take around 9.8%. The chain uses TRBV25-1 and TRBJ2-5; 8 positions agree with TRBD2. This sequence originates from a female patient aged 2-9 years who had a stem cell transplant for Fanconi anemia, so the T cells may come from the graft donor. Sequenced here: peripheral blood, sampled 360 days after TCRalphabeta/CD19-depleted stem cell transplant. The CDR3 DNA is TGTGCCAGCAGTGACCATCTCGGGAGGGCACCATCGGAGACCCAGTACTTC. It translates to CASSDHLGRAPSETQYF. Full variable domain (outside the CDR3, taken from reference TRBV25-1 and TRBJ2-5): EADIYQTPRYLVIGTGKKITLECSQTMGHDKMYWYQQDPGMELHLIHYSYGVNSTEKGDLSSESTVSRIRTEHFPLTLESARPSHTSQYLCASSDHLGRAPSETQYFGPGTRLLVL.